These 15 T cell receptor beta chains share one sample of origin, sequenced in a study of blood T cells in healthy people across ages. The authors ran a second PCR of roughly 6 to 11 cycles using a sample-barcoded 5' primer and a J-beta primer mix. A single record per CDR3 protein comes from TCRdb applying MiXCR to the 5' RACE reads. The sample holds around 1.7 million distinct CDR3 sequences; roughly 27% are singletons and the top ten take approximately 7.7%. Sequenced: blood. All receptors come from a woman in her 30s in good health.

This clonotype has just a few counts. The rearrangement joins TRBV7-9 to TRBJ2-1, with D maybe TRBD2 (5 bases). Trimming stripped 1 base from V and 9 bases from J, with 10 bases between. The CDR3 is 13 residues long. Germline V gives CDR1 SEHNR, CDR2 FQNEAQ (reference sequence). The CDR3 nucleotides are TGTGCCAGCAGCTTAGTCGGGGATAGTGAGCAGTTCTTC. It specifies CASSLVGDSEQFF. Full variable domain (remainder filled in from reference TRBV7-9 and TRBJ2-1): DTGVSQNPRHKITKRGQNVTFRCDPISEHNRLYWYRQTLGQGPEFLTYFQNEAQLEKSRLLSDRFSAERPKGSFSTLEIQRTEQGDSAMYLCASSLVGDSEQFFGPGTRLTVL.

This clonotype was observed many times. The chain joins TRBV15 to TRBJ1-1, with D tentatively TRBD1 (6 bases). From germline, CDR1 is LNHNV and CDR2 YYDKDF (reference sequence). Trimming took off 3 bases at V and 5 bases at J, with 13 bases between the two ends. The CDR3 is 14 residues long. Here the CDR3 reads CATSSVQGITEAFF. The CDR3 nucleotides are TGTGCCACCAGCAGTGTACAGGGCATAACTGAAGCTTTCTTT. Full variable domain (outside the CDR3, taken from reference TRBV15 and TRBJ1-1): DAMVIQNPRYQVTQFGKPVTLSCSQTLNHNVMYWYQQKSSQAPKLLFHYYDKDFNNEADTPDNFQSRRPNTSFCFLDIRSPGLGDTAMYLCATSSVQGITEAFFGQGTRLTVV.

This clonotype came up a few times. The genes are TRBV4-2 and TRBJ1-4; D may be TRBD1 (5 bases). The CDR3 sequence is 15 residues long. Germline CDR1 reads LGHNA; CDR2 reads YNFKEQ. V was trimmed by 0 bases and J by 5 bases, leaving 10 bases between them. CDR3 loop: CASSQDRQKNEKLFF. DNA of the CDR3: TGTGCCAGCAGCCAAGATCGACAGAAGAATGAAAAACTGTTTTTT.

The DNA for the CDR3 is TGTGCCAGCAGCTTAGCTAGGACGACAGATACGCAGTATTTT. Its protein is CASSLARTTDTQYF. The chain is built from TRBV7-2 and TRBJ2-3; D gene uncertain. This CDR3 region has 14 residues. CDR1 and CDR2 from the germline V gene are SGHTA and FQGNSA. The germline V and J ends were trimmed by 0 bases and 3 bases, with 7 bases remaining between them. The full variable domain, in which reference TRBV7-2 and TRBJ2-3 provide the parts outside the CDR3, is GAGVSQSPSNKVTEKGKDVELRCDPISGHTALYWYRQSLGQGLEFLIYFQGNSAPDKSGLPSDRFSAERTGGSVSTLTIQRTQQEDSAVYLCASSLARTTDTQYFGPGTRLTVL.

This clonotype was found many times. This chain connects TRBV7-9 to TRBJ2-7; D gene uncertain. The CDR3 is made up of 13 amino acids. Germline values: CDR1 SEHNR, CDR2 FQNEAQ (reference sequence). V lost 0 bases and J 6 bases, leaving 9 bases between the germline ends. The CDR3 sequence is CASSLALGGEQYF. For the CDR3, the DNA is TGTGCCAGCAGCTTAGCGTTAGGCGGCGAGCAGTACTTC.

The sample holds many counts of this clonotype. V gene TRBV10-2 combines with J gene TRBJ2-6; the D is unclear. The CDR3 has 14 amino acids. In germline, CDR1 is WSHSY, CDR2 SAAADI. V was pared by 6 bases and J by 0 bases, with 6 bases between. The CDR3 DNA is TGCGCCAGCAGAGAGGTCTCTGGGGCCAACGTCCTGACTTTC. It translates to CASREVSGANVLTF.

At least ten counts were recorded for this clonotype. CDR3 bases: TGTGCCAGCAGTGAAATCGGCAGACTTAATGAGCAGTTCTTC. Amino acid sequence: CASSEIGRLNEQFF. V usage is TRBV25-1 and J usage is TRBJ2-1; D is uncertain. This CDR3 contains 14 residues. V lost 2 bases, J lost 7 bases, and 12 bases lay in between. Per the germline V gene, CDR1 is MGHDK and CDR2 is SYGVNS.

Comments on this clonotype: At one end the junction does not follow the germline gene, possibly because of a read error. This sequence joins TRBV30 and TRBJ1-6, with D unclear. CDR3 length: 12 amino acids. The germline CDR1 and CDR2 sequences are GTSNPN and SVGIG (reference sequence). The DNA for the CDR3 is TGTACCTGGAGTGATCCACTTTCACCCCTCCACTTT. Its protein is CTWSDPLSPLHF.

This clonotype has just a few counts. This sequence joins TRBV5-1 and TRBJ2-6, with 9 bases identical to TRBD1. This CDR3 contains 16 residues. V dropped 2 bases and J dropped 3; count of bases not matched to a gene: 3. Germline V CDR1 and CDR2: SGHRS, YFSETQ. Here the CDR3 reads CASSLGQGHGANVLTF. Written as DNA, the CDR3 is TGCGCCAGCAGCTTAGGACAGGGGCATGGGGCCAACGTCCTGACTTTC.

The gene calls are TRBV5-5 and TRBJ1-1; D gene unclear. CDR1 is SGHKS, CDR2 YYEKEE, per germline (reference sequence). CDR3 length: 14 residues. Trimming took off 4 bases at V and 0 bases at J, with 10 bases between the two ends. CDR3 protein: CASSRNLMNTEAFF. In nucleotides, the CDR3 is TGTGCCAGCAGCCGGAACCTAATGAACACTGAAGCTTTCTTT.

The rearrangement links TRBV12-3 or TRBV12-4 to TRBJ2-5; no clear D. This CDR3 has 14 residues. Between the trimmed V and J ends, which lost 3 bases and 0 bases, there was a span of 8 bases. Here the CDR3 DNA reads TGTGCCAGCAGTTTTGCCTTGTACCAAGAGACCCAGTACTTC. Its protein product is CASSFALYQETQYF.

The CDR3 spells CASRPPGGGASTEAFF. CDR3 bases: TGTGCCAGCAGACCACCCGGAGGGGGGGCGAGCACTGAAGCTTTCTTT. V usage is TRBV6-2 or TRBV6-3 and J usage is TRBJ1-1, with D perhaps TRBD1 (6 bases). The V end lost 6 bases, the J end lost 4 bases, and 21 bases lay between the germline ends. Germline V gives CDR1 MNHEY, CDR2 SVGEGT. The CDR3 consists of 16 residues.

This clonotype was found a few times. The chain couples TRBV30 to TRBJ2-3, with D unclear. The CDR3 has 13 residues. Germline lookup yields CDR1 GTSNPN and CDR2 SVGIG (reference sequence). V was pared by 0 bases and J by 6 bases, with 10 bases between. The CDR3 coding sequence is TGTGCCTGGAGTGTACTCCGTAGCGATACGCAGTATTTT. This translates into CAWSVLRSDTQYF.

This clonotype was seen a handful of times. V and J are TRBV6-1 and TRBJ2-7, with D possibly called TRBD1 or TRBD2 (6 bases each). The CDR3 has 15 amino acids. Trimming took off 1 base at V and 2 bases at J, with 12 bases between the two ends. CDR1 is MNHNS, CDR2 SASEGT, per germline. The CDR3, as DNA: TGTGCCAGCAGTGAAGAGGGGGGCCGAACCTACGAGCAGTACTTC. Residues: CASSEEGGRTYEQYF.

About this clonotype itself: The junction differs from germline at one of its ends, possibly a read error. CDR3 loop: CASGTGRNEQFF. CDR3 nucleotide sequence: TGCGCCAGCGGGACAGGGAGAAATGAGCAGTTCTTC. The J gene is TRBJ2-1, the V gene TRBV6-6; 9 bases map to TRBD1. There are 12 residues in the CDR3. Germline values: CDR1 MNHNY, CDR2 SVGAGI (reference sequence).